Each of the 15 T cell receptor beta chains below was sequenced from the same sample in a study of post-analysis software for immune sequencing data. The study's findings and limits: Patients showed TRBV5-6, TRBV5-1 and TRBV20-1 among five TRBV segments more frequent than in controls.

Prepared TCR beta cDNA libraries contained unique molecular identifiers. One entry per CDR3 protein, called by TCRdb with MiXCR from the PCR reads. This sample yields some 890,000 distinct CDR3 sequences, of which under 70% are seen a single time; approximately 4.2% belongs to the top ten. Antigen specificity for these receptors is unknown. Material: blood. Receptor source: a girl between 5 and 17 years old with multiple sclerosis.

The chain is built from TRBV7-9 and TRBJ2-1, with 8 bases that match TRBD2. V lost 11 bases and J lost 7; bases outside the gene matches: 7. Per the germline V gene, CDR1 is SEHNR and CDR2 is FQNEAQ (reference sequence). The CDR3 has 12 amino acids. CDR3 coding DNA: TGTGCCGGAAGCGGGGGACCGAATGAGCAGTTCTTC. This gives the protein CAGSGGPNEQFF.

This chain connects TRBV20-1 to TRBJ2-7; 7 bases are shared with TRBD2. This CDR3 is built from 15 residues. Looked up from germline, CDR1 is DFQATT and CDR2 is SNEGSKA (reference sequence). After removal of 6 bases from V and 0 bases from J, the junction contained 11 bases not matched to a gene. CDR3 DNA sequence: TGCAGTGCCCAAAGGGCTAGCGGTGCCTCCTACGAGCAGTACTTC. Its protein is CSAQRASGASYEQYF.

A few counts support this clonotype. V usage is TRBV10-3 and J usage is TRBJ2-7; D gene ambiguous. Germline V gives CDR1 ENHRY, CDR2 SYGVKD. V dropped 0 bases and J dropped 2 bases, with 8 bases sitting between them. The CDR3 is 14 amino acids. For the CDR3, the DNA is TGTGCCATCAGTGAGTCGACCCGGACCTACGAGCAGTACTTC. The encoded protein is CAISESTRTYEQYF.

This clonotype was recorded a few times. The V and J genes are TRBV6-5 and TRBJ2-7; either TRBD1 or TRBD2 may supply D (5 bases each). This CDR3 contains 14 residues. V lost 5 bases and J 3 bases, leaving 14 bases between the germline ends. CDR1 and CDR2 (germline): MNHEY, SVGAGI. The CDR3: CASSRQGEVYEQYF. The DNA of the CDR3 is TGTGCCAGCAGTAGGCAGGGAGAGGTCTACGAGCAGTACTTC.

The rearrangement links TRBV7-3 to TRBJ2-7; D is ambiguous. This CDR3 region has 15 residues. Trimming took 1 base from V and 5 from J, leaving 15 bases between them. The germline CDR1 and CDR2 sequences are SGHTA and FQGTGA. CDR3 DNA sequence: TGTGCCAGCAGCTTAATACCGGGTAAATCGCACGAGCAGTACTTC. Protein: CASSLIPGKSHEQYF.

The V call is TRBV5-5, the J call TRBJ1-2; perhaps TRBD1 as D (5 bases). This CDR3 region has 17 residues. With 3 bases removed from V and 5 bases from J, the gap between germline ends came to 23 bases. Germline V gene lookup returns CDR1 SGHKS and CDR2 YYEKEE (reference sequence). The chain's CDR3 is CASSYSTGTSSSYGYTF. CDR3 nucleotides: TGTGCCAGCAGCTACTCTACCGGGACTTCATCAAGTTATGGCTACACCTTC.

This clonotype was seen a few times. The chain's CDR3 is CSVRPDSYEQYF. Here the CDR3 DNA reads TGCAGCGTGAGACCGGACTCCTACGAGCAGTACTTC. The J gene is TRBJ2-7, the V gene TRBV29-1; D not certain. Trimming left V 6 bases short and J 0 bases short, with 9 bases between. The CDR3 totals 12 residues. Germline V gives CDR1 SQVTM, CDR2 ANQGSEA.

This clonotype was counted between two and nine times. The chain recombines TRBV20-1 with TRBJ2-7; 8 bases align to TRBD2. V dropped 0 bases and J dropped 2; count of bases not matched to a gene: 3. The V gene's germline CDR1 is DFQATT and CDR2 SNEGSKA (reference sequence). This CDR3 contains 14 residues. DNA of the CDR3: TGCAGTGCTAGAGACTCGGGAGGGCCCTACGAGCAGTACTTC. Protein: CSARDSGGPYEQYF.

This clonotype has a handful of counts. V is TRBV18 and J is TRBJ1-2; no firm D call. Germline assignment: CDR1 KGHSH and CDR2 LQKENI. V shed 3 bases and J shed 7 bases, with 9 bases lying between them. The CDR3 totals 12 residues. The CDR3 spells CASSPDPPGYTF. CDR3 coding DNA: TGTGCCAGCTCACCGGACCCGCCTGGCTACACCTTC.

The CDR3 loop is CSARLAGENNEQFF. The CDR3 bases are TGCAGTGCGAGACTAGCGGGAGAGAACAATGAGCAGTTCTTC. The genes are TRBV20-1 and TRBJ2-1, with 12 bases aligning to TRBD2. This CDR3 has 14 residues. V was clipped by 6 bases and J by 5 bases; unmatched bases: 5. Germline lookup yields CDR1 DFQATT and CDR2 SNEGSKA (reference sequence).

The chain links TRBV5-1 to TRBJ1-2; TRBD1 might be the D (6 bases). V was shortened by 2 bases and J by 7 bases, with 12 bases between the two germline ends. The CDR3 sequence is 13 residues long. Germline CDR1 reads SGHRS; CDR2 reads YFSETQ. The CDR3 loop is CASSFGGASGYTF. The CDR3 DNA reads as TGCGCCAGCAGCTTTGGGGGGGCAAGTGGCTACACCTTC.

In DNA form, the CDR3 reads TGTGCCAGCAGTTTGGAGTCGATAGTCTACGAGCAGTACTTC. Amino acid sequence: CASSLESIVYEQYF. The rearrangement joins TRBV12-3 or TRBV12-4 to TRBJ2-7; D ambiguous. This CDR3 contains 14 residues. The ends were cut back, 3 bases at V and 3 bases at J, with 12 bases in the middle.

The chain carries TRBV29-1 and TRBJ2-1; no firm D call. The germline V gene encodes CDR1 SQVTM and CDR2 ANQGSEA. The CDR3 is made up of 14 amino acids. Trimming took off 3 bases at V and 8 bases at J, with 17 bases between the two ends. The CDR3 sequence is CSVDGLPAVYEQFF. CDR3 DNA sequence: TGCAGCGTTGATGGTCTCCCTGCTGTCTATGAGCAGTTCTTC.

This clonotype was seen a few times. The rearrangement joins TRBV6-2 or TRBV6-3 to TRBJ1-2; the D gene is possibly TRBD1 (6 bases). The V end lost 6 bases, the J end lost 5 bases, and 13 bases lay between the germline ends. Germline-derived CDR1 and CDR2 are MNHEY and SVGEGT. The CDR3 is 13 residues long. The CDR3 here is CASSFDRTYGYTF. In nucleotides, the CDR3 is TGTGCCAGCAGCTTCGACAGGACGTATGGCTACACCTTC.

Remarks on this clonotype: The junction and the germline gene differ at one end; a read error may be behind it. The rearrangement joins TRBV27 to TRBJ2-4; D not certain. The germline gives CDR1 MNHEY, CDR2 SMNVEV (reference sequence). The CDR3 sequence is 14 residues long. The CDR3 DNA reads TGTACCAGCAGTGTAGAAGGGGCCAAAAACATTCAGTACTTC. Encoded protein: CTSSVEGAKNIQYF.